The 28 T cell receptor beta chains below come from one sample, sequenced in a study of CD8+ T cells in alopecia areata. Treatment here: oral pan-JAK inhibitor, 5-10 mg twice daily. RNA extraction was followed by reverse transcription into cDNA, which acted as the sequencing template. Measured with immunoSEQ multiplex PCR; TCRdb has only the in-frame clones, and not every one. This table has some 110,000 clones, approximately 52% appearing once. The sample consisted of CD8+ T cells sorted from blood, taken at week 4, from a patient treated with tofacitinib. The receptor set was obtained from a human donor with alopecia areata.

This sequence joins TRBV30 and TRBJ1-5; 7 nucleotides line up with TRBD1. The CDR3 covers 13 residues. Germline CDR1 reads GTSNPN; CDR2 reads SVGIG (reference sequence). With V trimmed by 2 bases and J by 5 bases, 3 bases remained unmatched. CDR3 sequence: CAWSWDSDQPQHF. The CDR3 coding sequence is TGTGCCTGGAGTTGGGACAGCGATCAGCCCCAGCATTTT.

The chain couples TRBV11-2 to TRBJ2-2; the D is unclear. CDR1 SGHAT and CDR2 FQNNGV come from the germline V gene. The CDR3 is made up of 14 amino acids. V was pared by 1 base and J by 2 bases, with 5 bases between. The CDR3 is CASSLVGNTGELFF. CDR3 nucleotide sequence: TGTGCCAGCAGCTTAGTCGGAAACACCGGGGAGCTGTTTTTT. Looking up the rest from reference TRBV11-2 and TRBJ2-2 gives the full variable domain: EAGVAQSPRYKIIEKRQSVAFWCNPISGHATLYWYQQILGQGPKLLIQFQNNGVVDDSQLPKDRFSAERLKGVDSTLKIQPAKLEDSAVYLCASSLVGNTGELFFGEGSRLTVL.

The V gene is TRBV30, the J gene TRBJ1-4; 7 bases align to TRBD1. Germline-derived CDR1 and CDR2 are GTSNPN and SVGIG (reference sequence). The CDR3 runs 14 residues. J gave up 5 bases and V 2 bases, and 5 bases lay outside the gene matches. The CDR3 sequence is CAWSWDRRNEKLFF. CDR3 coding DNA: TGTGCCTGGAGTTGGGACAGACGGAATGAAAAACTGTTTTTT. The full variable domain, completed using reference TRBV30 and TRBJ1-4, is SQTIHQWPATLVQPVGSPLSLECTVEGTSNPNLYWYRQAAGRGLQLLFYSVGIGQISSEVPQNLSASRPQDRQFILSSKKLLLSDSGFYLCAWSWDRRNEKLFFGSGTQLSVL.

This clone has more than one count but fewer than ten. This same CDR3 is encoded by further DNA sequences in the sample. The chain joins TRBV30 to TRBJ2-1, with D unclear. Deletions cut 1 base from V and 5 bases from J, with 0 bases between. This CDR3 comprises 10 residues. The V gene's germline CDR1 is GTSNPN and CDR2 SVGIG (reference sequence). CDR3 nucleotides: TGTGCCTGGAGTGACAATGAGCAGTTCTTC. This encodes CAWSDNEQFF.

The chain is built from TRBV29-1 and TRBJ1-1, with D perhaps matching TRBD1 (5 bases). Trimming cost V 0 bases and J 1 base, with 6 bases left between them. Per germline, CDR1 SQVTM and CDR2 ANQGSEA. The CDR3 covers 13 residues. CDR3 DNA: TGCAGCGTTGAAGATGGACAGAACACTGAAGCTTTCTTT. It encodes CSVEDGQNTEAFF.

The chain couples TRBV7-9 to TRBJ1-6; no definite D call. Germline values: CDR1 SEHNR, CDR2 FQNEAQ (reference sequence). V dropped 1 base and J dropped 4 bases, with 5 bases sitting between them. The CDR3 runs 14 residues. Here the CDR3 reads CASSLGRYNSPLHF. Here the CDR3 DNA reads TGTGCCAGCAGCTTAGGCCGGTATAATTCACCCCTCCACTTT.

This sequence joins TRBV14 and TRBJ2-1; a weak D match, TRBD1 (5 bases). The CDR3 sequence is 15 residues long. Per germline, CDR1 SGHDN and CDR2 FVKESK. The V gene lost 1 base and the J gene lost 7 bases, with 14 bases spanning the gap. CDR3 sequence reads: CASSQGQGSPNEQFF. The CDR3, as DNA: TGTGCCAGCAGCCAAGGGCAGGGCTCCCCTAATGAGCAGTTCTTC.

V is TRBV4-1 and J is TRBJ2-7, with 13 positions matching TRBD2. V was pared by 0 bases and J by 6 bases, with 5 bases of the junction left unmatched. CDR3 size: 16 residues. Germline V gene sequence: CDR1 MGHRA, CDR2 YSYEKL. The DNA for the CDR3 is TGCGCCAGCAGCCAAGAGGGACTAGCGGGGCCCTCCGAGCAGTACTTC. Protein product: CASSQEGLAGPSEQYF.

The genes are TRBV27 and TRBJ2-3; 11 nucleotides line up with TRBD2. This CDR3 comprises 18 residues. The J segment lost 3 bases and the V segment lost 5 bases, leaving 13 bases of the junction unmatched. From germline, CDR1 is MNHEY and CDR2 SMNVEV (reference sequence). The CDR3 region has the DNA TGTGCCAGCAGTCACGGGATACTAGCGGGGGCGTTGACAGATACGCAGTATTTT. Amino acid sequence: CASSHGILAGALTDTQYF.

The V and J genes are TRBV7-9 and TRBJ1-1; no clear D gene. V lost 5 bases to trimming and J lost 1 base, with 23 bases between them. This CDR3 spans 18 amino acids. CDR1 SEHNR and CDR2 FQNEAQ come from the germline V gene (reference sequence). The CDR3 DNA reads as TGTGCCAGCAGCCGCTTCCCCCTGGGTGGGCAGGAGAACACTGAAGCTTTCTTT. It specifies CASSRFPLGGQENTEAFF.

This clone was counted a single time. The chain couples TRBV29-1 to TRBJ2-3, with D perhaps TRBD2 (6 bases). The CDR3 has 14 residues. Trimming took off 3 bases at V and 4 bases at J, with 14 bases between the two ends. Germline V CDR1 and CDR2: SQVTM, ANQGSEA. In DNA form, the CDR3 reads TGCAGCGTTGAGGACCCCGGGAGTCCAGATACGCAGTATTTT. Residues: CSVEDPGSPDTQYF.

This chain uses TRBV2 with TRBJ1-4; maybe TRBD1 (5 bases). This CDR3 spans 15 amino acids. Germline V gives CDR1 SNHLY, CDR2 FYNNEI. Deletions cut 3 bases from V and 6 bases from J, with 14 bases between. In DNA, the CDR3 is TGTGCCAGCAGTGAGGAGGGACGGCGGGATGAAAAACTGTTTTTT. This encodes CASSEEGRRDEKLFF.

This clone was counted a single time. The chain couples TRBV15 to TRBJ2-7; D gene unclear. Germline CDR1 is LNHNV and CDR2 is YYDKDF (reference sequence). The CDR3 covers 13 residues. V lost 1 base to trimming and J lost 5 bases, with 9 bases between them. CDR3 nucleotides: TGTGCCACCAGCAGAGGTACTCGGGACGAGCAGTACTTC. This sequence encodes CATSRGTRDEQYF.

V is TRBV29-1 and J is TRBJ2-2; D call uncertain. Trimming removed 1 base from V and 3 bases from J, with 3 bases in between. The CDR3 sequence is 12 residues long. CDR1 is SQVTM and CDR2 is ANQGSEA in the germline V gene. In nucleotides, the CDR3 is TGCAGCGTTGAAGTGTACACCGGGGAGCTGTTTTTT. This encodes CSVEVYTGELFF.

A single count supports this clone. The rearrangement joins TRBV5-1 to TRBJ2-5; D possibly corresponds to TRBD2 (5 bases). The length of the CDR3 is 14 residues. Trimming shortened V by 1 base and J by 0 bases, and 7 bases separated the two germline ends. Germline assignment: CDR1 SGHRS and CDR2 YFSETQ. The CDR3 DNA is TGCGCCAGCAGCTTGACCGGGAACCAAGAGACCCAGTACTTC. Its translation is CASSLTGNQETQYF.

V gene TRBV25-1 combines with J gene TRBJ2-7; the D is unclear. The V end was cut by 4 bases, the J end by 3 bases, with 7 bases between. The CDR3 runs to 12 residues. Germline V CDR1 and CDR2: MGHDK, SYGVNS. The CDR3, as DNA: TGTGCCAGCAGTGCCCCCAACTACGAGCAGTACTTC. Protein sequence: CASSAPNYEQYF.

V is TRBV4-1 and J is TRBJ2-1; possible D gene TRBD1, 6 bases. Germline loops: CDR1 MGHRA, CDR2 YSYEKL. V was shortened by 2 bases and J by 7 bases, with 9 bases between the two germline ends. The CDR3 contains 13 residues. The CDR3 DNA is TGCGCCAGCAGCCAACAGACAGGAAATGAGCAGTTCTTC. Protein product: CASSQQTGNEQFF.

This chain uses TRBV7-2 with TRBJ1-6; 7 nucleotides match TRBD1. CDR1 and CDR2 (germline): SGHTA, FQGNSA. After removal of 5 bases from V and 9 bases from J, the junction contained 7 bases not matched to a gene. The CDR3 is made up of 14 amino acids. DNA for the CDR3: TGTGCCAGCAGCCCGACAGGGCCAACTTCACCCCTCCACTTT. This codes for CASSPTGPTSPLHF.

The gene calls are TRBV9 and TRBJ2-1; tentatively, D is TRBD2 (5 bases). CDR3 size: 13 residues. In germline, CDR1 is SGDLS, CDR2 YYNGEE. V was shortened by 0 bases and J by 12 bases, with 13 bases between the two germline ends. The CDR3 loop is CASSVVVEERQFF. In nucleotides, the CDR3 is TGTGCCAGCAGCGTAGTTGTGGAGGAGAGGCAGTTCTTC.

This chain connects TRBV28 to TRBJ1-1, with D possibly matching TRBD1 (5 bases). Germline CDR1 MDHEN, CDR2 SYDVKM. V lost 10 bases to trimming and J lost 0 bases, with 12 bases between them. This CDR3 is built from 13 residues. CDR3 sequence reads: CAIQGRLNTEAFF. The CDR3 DNA sequence: TGTGCCATCCAGGGACGTCTGAACACTGAAGCTTTCTTT.

V is TRBV19 and J is TRBJ2-7; D not resolved. V shed 7 bases and J shed 4 bases, with 11 bases lying between them. Germline values: CDR1 LNHDA, CDR2 SQIVND (reference sequence). The CDR3 runs 12 residues. Here the CDR3 DNA reads TGTGCCAGTACGAGTGACTTTTACGAGCAGTACTTC. It encodes CASTSDFYEQYF.

The V gene is TRBV30, the J gene TRBJ2-3, with TRBD1 matching over 8 bases. CDR3 length: 13 amino acids. Germline V lookup: CDR1 GTSNPN, CDR2 SVGIG (reference sequence). The V segment lost 1 base and the J segment 4 bases; nucleotides outside the gene matches: 1. The CDR3 region has the DNA TGTGCCTGGAGTGCAGGGGGCGCAGATACGCAGTATTTT. Protein: CAWSAGGADTQYF.

The rearrangement joins TRBV5-6 to TRBJ2-7, with unresolved D. V lost 2 bases and J lost 5, with 5 bases in between. Germline CDR1 reads SGHDT; CDR2 reads YYEEEE. The CDR3 is 11 residues long. For the CDR3, the DNA is TGTGCCAGCAGCTTTACAAACGAGCAGTACTTC. Encoded protein: CASSFTNEQYF.

This clone was found a few times. The chain couples TRBV29-1 to TRBJ1-3; D may be TRBD1 (6 bases). Trimming stripped 7 bases from V and 4 bases from J, with 11 bases between. CDR3 length: 12 amino acids. The germline CDR1 and CDR2 sequences are SQVTM and ANQGSEA. The CDR3 DNA is TGCAGCGCACCAGGGGTCGGAAACACCATATATTTT. It is translated as CSAPGVGNTIYF.

This clone has just one count. V is TRBV4-1 and J is TRBJ2-1; 8 bases align to TRBD1. This CDR3 region has 15 residues. Trimming took 1 base from V and 5 from J; bases not matched to a gene: 4. CDR1 MGHRA and CDR2 YSYEKL come from the germline V gene. The CDR3 bases are TGCGCCAGCAGCCAAGGGACAGGGTTCGACAATGAGCAGTTCTTC. Protein: CASSQGTGFDNEQFF.

This clone came up a few times. V gene TRBV5-4 combines with J gene TRBJ2-3, with a possible D match to TRBD2 (6 bases). Germline-derived CDR1 and CDR2 are SGHNT and YYREEE (reference sequence). The CDR3 spans 17 residues. The V gene lost 0 bases and the J gene lost 0 bases, with 14 bases spanning the gap. Here the CDR3 DNA reads TGTGCCAGCAGCTTGGTGGAGGGCGGGGATAGCACAGATACGCAGTATTTT. Translation: CASSLVEGGDSTDTQYF.

The V call is TRBV30, the J call TRBJ2-7, with 9 bases identical to TRBD1. The germline V gene has CDR1 GTSNPN and CDR2 SVGIG (reference sequence). The ends lost 1 base at V and 6 bases at J; junction bases unmatched: 10. This CDR3 is 15 amino acids long. CDR3: CAWSGGQGLRREQYF. CDR3 coding DNA: TGTGCCTGGAGTGGAGGACAGGGGCTTCGTCGCGAGCAGTACTTC.

The chain couples TRBV7-3 to TRBJ1-1; no clear D gene. The CDR3 length is 14 residues. The V gene's germline CDR1 is SGHTA and CDR2 FQGTGA. The V gene lost 1 base and the J gene lost 7 bases, with 13 bases spanning the gap. The CDR3: CASSLSAEGGEAFF. The CDR3 DNA reads as TGTGCCAGCAGCTTAAGTGCCGAGGGTGGTGAAGCTTTCTTT. Together with reference TRBV7-3 and TRBJ1-1, the CDR3 gives the full variable domain: GAGVSQTPSNKVTEKGKYVELRCDPISGHTALYWYRQSLGQGPEFLIYFQGTGAADDSGLPNDRFFAVRPEGSVSTLKIQRTERGDSAVYLCASSLSAEGGEAFFGQGTRLTVV.